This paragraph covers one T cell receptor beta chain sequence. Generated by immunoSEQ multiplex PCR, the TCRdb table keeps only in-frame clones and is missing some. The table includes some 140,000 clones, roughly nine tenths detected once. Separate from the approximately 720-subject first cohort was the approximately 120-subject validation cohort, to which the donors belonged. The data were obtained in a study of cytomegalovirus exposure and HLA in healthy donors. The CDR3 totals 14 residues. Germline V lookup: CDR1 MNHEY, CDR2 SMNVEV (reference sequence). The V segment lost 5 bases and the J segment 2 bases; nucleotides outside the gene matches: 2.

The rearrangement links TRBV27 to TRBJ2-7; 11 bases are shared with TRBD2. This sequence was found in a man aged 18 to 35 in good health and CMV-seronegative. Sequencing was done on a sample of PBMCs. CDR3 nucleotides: TGTGCCAGCAGTCTGGGACTAGCGGCCTACGAGCAGTACTTC. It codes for CASSLGLAAYEQYF.